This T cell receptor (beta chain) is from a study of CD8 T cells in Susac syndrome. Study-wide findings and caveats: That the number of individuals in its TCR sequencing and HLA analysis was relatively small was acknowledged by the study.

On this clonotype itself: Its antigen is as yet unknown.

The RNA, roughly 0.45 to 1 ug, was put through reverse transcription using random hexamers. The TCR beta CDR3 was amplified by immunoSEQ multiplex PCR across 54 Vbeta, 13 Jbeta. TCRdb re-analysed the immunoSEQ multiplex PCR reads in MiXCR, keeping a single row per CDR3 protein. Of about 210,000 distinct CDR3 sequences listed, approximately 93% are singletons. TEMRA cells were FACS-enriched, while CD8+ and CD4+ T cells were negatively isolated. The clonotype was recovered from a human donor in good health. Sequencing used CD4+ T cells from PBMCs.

This CDR3 is CASSPVIGNEQFF. The CDR3 region has the DNA TGTGCCAGCAGCCCTGTAATAGGGAATGAGCAGTTCTTC. The rearrangement joins TRBV4-2 to TRBJ2-1; D unresolved. Trimming shortened V by 4 bases and J by 7 bases, and 11 bases separated the two germline ends. The V gene's germline CDR1 is LGHNA and CDR2 YNFKEQ. The CDR3 covers 13 residues.